This note documents a single TCR beta chain sequence. Its antigen is undetermined. The source of the sample is a study of post-analysis software for immune sequencing data. Whole-study findings and limits: Normalized Chao1 diversity was significantly reduced in patients versus controls. Patients had higher frequencies than controls of roughly five TRBV segments, including TRBV5-6, TRBV5-1 and TRBV20-1.

Unmatched junction bases numbered 10, after V lost 6 bases and J lost 0 bases. The length of the CDR3 is 16 residues. CDR1 and CDR2 (germline): MNHEY, SVGEGT. The TCR beta cDNA libraries contained unique molecular identifiers. TCRdb called the PCR reads again in MiXCR, with one record for every CDR3 protein. The data show about 770,000 distinct CDR3 sequences, 46% seen once. The rearrangement uses TRBV6-2 or TRBV6-3 and TRBJ2-7; 8 positions match TRBD1. Source material: blood. This clonotype originated in a girl aged 10 to 17 with multiple sclerosis. The CDR3, as DNA: TGTGCCAGCAGAACCCGCGGACAGGGCTCCTCCTACGAGCAGTACTTC. This sequence encodes CASRTRGQGSSYEQYF.